This passage covers 30 T cell receptor beta chains from one sample sequenced in a study of T cells in women clearing cervical HPV infection. The assay was immunoSEQ multiplex PCR, and TCRdb's table has in-frame clones only and misses some. The sample includes some 40,000 clones. Specimen: blood buffy coat. The receptors were gathered from a woman aged 18 to 75 with a cervical HPV16 infection that either progressed to CIN3+ or cleared (not recorded which).

About this clone itself: Read sequence stops 3 residues before the CDR3 end, and the germline J gene provides the missing end. The chain combines TRBV6-1 with TRBJ1-2; D perhaps matches TRBD1 (6 bases). The CDR3 runs 15 residues. Per germline, CDR1 MNHNS and CDR2 SASEGT. The part of the CDR3 DNA that was read is TGTGCCAGCAGTGAAAGTATGGGGGCCCCTGGGGGC. Translated: CASSESMGAPGG. The complete CDR3 protein is CASSESMGAPGGYTF.

Concerning this clone: The read finishes 3 residues shy of the CDR3 end, and the germline J gene is used to complete it. This sequence joins TRBV10-1 and TRBJ2-7, with unresolved D. The germline V and J ends were trimmed by 2 bases and 4 bases, with 9 bases remaining between them. The CDR3 runs 13 residues. Germline CDR1 reads WNHNN; CDR2 reads SYGVQD (reference sequence). The chain's CDR3 is CASSEPSSYEQYF. The sequenced part of the CDR3 DNA is TGCGCCAGCAGTGAGCCGTCCTCTTACGAG.

A remark on this clone: The sequenced fragment ends 3 residues before the CDR3 boundary, so the rest is inferred from the germline J gene. The chain joins TRBV2 to TRBJ1-4, with D possibly TRBD1 on 5 matching bases. The germline V gene has CDR1 SNHLY and CDR2 FYNNEI. Trimming stripped 6 bases from V and 7 bases from J, with 15 bases between. This CDR3 spans 14 amino acids. This chain's CDR3 is CASRDRQGTEKLFF. CDR3 DNA (partial): TGTGCCAGCAGGGATCGGCAGGGTACTGAAAAA. Using reference TRBV2 and TRBJ1-4 for the parts outside the CDR3, the full variable domain is EPEVTQTPSHQVTQMGQEVILRCVPISNHLYFYWYRQILGQKVEFLVSFYNNEISEKSEIFDDQFSVERPDGSNFTLKIRSTKLEDSAMYFCASRDRQGTEKLFFGSGTQLSVL.

Here the CDR3 reads CASSTRDREGSPLHF. The sequenced part of the CDR3 DNA is TGTGCCAGCAGCACGCGGGACAGGGAGGGCTCACCC. The V and J genes are TRBV13 and TRBJ1-6, with 9 bases that match TRBD1. Sequencing ends 3 residues short of the CDR3 end; the germline J gene provides the rest. CDR1 is PRHDT, CDR2 FYEKMQ, per germline (reference sequence). This CDR3 contains 15 residues. Germline trimming cut 5 bases from V and 10 bases from J; bases unmatched to any gene: 9.

In regard to this clone: The CDR3 goes on 3 residues after the read ends, and that part is filled in from the germline J gene. The J gene is TRBJ2-1, the V gene TRBV7-3, with 8 nucleotides matching TRBD2. The length of the CDR3 is 14 residues. Per germline, CDR1 SGHTA and CDR2 FQGTGA. V shed 4 bases, J shed 9 bases, and the junction held 8 bases outside the gene matches. The CDR3 sequence: CASSSGGATGEQFF. The covered CDR3 bases are TGTGCCAGCAGCTCCGGGGGGGCGACTGGTGAG.

Turning to this clone: The CDR3 is cut off 3 residues early in the read; its end comes from the germline J gene. V gene TRBV30 combines with J gene TRBJ1-1; D uncertain. The V and J ends lost 4 bases and 2 bases respectively, with 5 bases between them. Germline V gives CDR1 GTSNPN, CDR2 SVGIG (reference sequence). The CDR3 spans 11 residues. The CDR3 sequence is CAWIGNTEAFF. CDR3 bases read: TGTGCCTGGATTGGCAACACTGAA.

About this clone itself: The read halts 3 residues ahead of the CDR3 end, with the missing end drawn from the germline J gene. This sequence joins TRBV20-1 and TRBJ1-1, with 8 bases aligning to TRBD1. Germline CDR1 DFQATT, CDR2 SNEGSKA (reference sequence). The CDR3 runs 16 residues. The ends lost 5 bases at V and 4 bases at J; junction bases unmatched: 15. CDR3 DNA, as far as it was read: TGCAGTGCTCCCCGGGCAGGGGGCGATAAGGGCACTGAA. Encoded protein: CSAPRAGGDKGTE. The entire CDR3 protein reads CSAPRAGGDKGTEAFF.

Note on this clone: The read stops 3 residues short of the end of the CDR3; the missing end is completed from the germline J gene. The V gene is TRBV20-1, the J gene TRBJ2-3, with D possibly being TRBD2 (6 bases). This CDR3 comprises 18 residues. CDR1 is DFQATT and CDR2 is SNEGSKA in the germline V gene (reference sequence). V dropped 1 base and J dropped 0 bases, with 20 bases sitting between them. CDR3 bases read: TGCAGTGCTAGAGTCCGACCGGGACTGAGAATCAGCACAGATACG. Translated: CSARVRPGLRISTDT. The whole CDR3 reads CSARVRPGLRISTDTQYF.

The covered CDR3 bases are TGTGCCAGTAGTCTCCCTTACAGGGTAGCCGAG. Amino acids: CASSLPYRVAE. The entire CDR3 protein is CASSLPYRVAEQYF. This chain joins TRBV19 and TRBJ2-7, with D possibly being TRBD1 (6 bases). Sequencing ends 3 residues short of the CDR3 end; the germline J gene provides the rest. Germline CDR1 and CDR2: LNHDA and SQIVND (reference sequence). Trimming left V 5 bases short and J 6 bases short, with 17 bases between. The CDR3 covers 14 residues.

In regard to this clone: The CDR3 end falls 3 residues outside the read, so it is completed with the germline J gene. The chain has TRBV10-1 and TRBJ2-1; 9 positions agree with TRBD1. The V gene end was trimmed by 5 bases and the J gene end by 9 bases; junction bases not matched to a gene: 14. The germline gives CDR1 WNHNN, CDR2 SYGVQD (reference sequence). The CDR3 extends over 16 amino acids. The CDR3 loop reads CASSTGTGYGTIEQFF. The CDR3 bases that were read are TGCGCCAGCAGTACCGGGACAGGGTACGGGACAATTGAG.

Details on this clone: Sequencing ends 3 residues short of the CDR3 end; the germline J gene provides the rest. The chain uses TRBV13 and TRBJ1-6, with 10 bases lining up with TRBD1. This CDR3 region has 15 residues. The germline gives CDR1 PRHDT, CDR2 FYEKMQ (reference sequence). Losses at the gene ends were 3 bases for V and 5 bases for J; bases not matched to a gene: 1. The sequenced part of the CDR3 DNA is TGTGCCAGCAGCTTCGGACAGGGGGATAATTCACCC. Residues: CASSFGQGDNSP. The entire CDR3 protein is CASSFGQGDNSPLHF. The variable domain in full, completed from reference TRBV13 and TRBJ1-6, reads AAGVIQSPRHLIKEKRETATLKCYPIPRHDTVYWYQQGPGQDPQFLISFYEKMQSDKGSIPDRFSAQQFSDYHSELNMSSLELGDSALYFCASSFGQGDNSPLHFGNGTRLTVT.

Remarks on this clone: The read gets to within 3 residues of the CDR3 end, and the germline J gene fills in the rest. The gene calls are TRBV6-7 and TRBJ2-7; 11 bases match TRBD2. TRBV6-7 is given ORF status, its function remaining uncertain. There are 16 residues in the CDR3. The ends lost 2 bases at V and 2 bases at J; junction bases unmatched: 5. CDR3 region: CASSYPGTSGTYEQYF. Incomplete CDR3 DNA: TGTGCCAGCAGTTACCCAGGGACTAGCGGAACCTACGAG.

With respect to this clone: The sequenced fragment ends 3 residues before the CDR3 boundary, so the rest is inferred from the germline J gene. The genes are TRBV7-9 and TRBJ2-1, with 7 bases identical to TRBD1. Germline V gene data show CDR1 as SEHNR and CDR2 as FQNEAQ (reference sequence). The CDR3 runs 12 residues. With 5 bases clipped from V and 7 bases from J, the junction kept 2 bases outside the gene matches. The DNA read from the CDR3 is TGTGCCAGCAGCCCGACAGGGAATGAG. As protein: CASSPTGNE. The whole CDR3 region reads CASSPTGNEQFF.

Remarks on this clone: The read halts 3 residues ahead of the CDR3 end, with the missing end drawn from the germline J gene. The V and J genes are TRBV12-3 or TRBV12-4 and TRBJ2-7; 7 nucleotides line up with TRBD1. The CDR3 consists of 13 residues. With V trimmed by 7 bases and J by 5 bases, 8 bases remained unmatched. CDR3 in amino acids: CASTKTGKHEQYF. CDR3 DNA, as far as it was read: TGTGCCAGCACCAAGACAGGGAAGCACGAG.

Concerning this clone: With the read ending 3 residues before the CDR3 end, the germline J gene is used to fill in that end. The chain links TRBV5-1 to TRBJ2-4, with TRBD2 identical over 9 bases. Looked up from germline, CDR1 is SGHRS and CDR2 is YFSETQ. Trimming took 4 bases from V and 1 from J; bases not matched to a gene: 12. The CDR3 totals 18 residues. The CDR3 here is CASSPRVAGVGAKNIQYF. The part of the CDR3 DNA that was read is TGCGCCAGCAGCCCCCGGGTAGCGGGGGTTGGGGCCAAAAACATT.

Of note for this clone: The missing CDR3 end, 3 residues past where the read stops, is filled in from the germline J gene. The rearrangement links TRBV7-8 to TRBJ1-1; 9 bases agree with TRBD1. The CDR3 is made up of 13 amino acids. Trimming at V came to 9 bases and at J to 2 bases, leaving 4 bases not matched to a gene. Germline CDR1 is SGHVS and CDR2 is FQNEAQ. CDR3 loop: CASSDRGNTEAFF. The sequenced part of the CDR3 DNA is TGTGCCAGTTCGGACAGGGGAAACACTGAA.

Details on this clone: The CDR3 end is not reached by the read, which stops 3 residues before it; the germline J gene fills it in. The rearrangement joins TRBV19 to TRBJ1-1; 9 nucleotides match TRBD1. The CDR3 extends over 12 amino acids. The germline V gene encodes CDR1 LNHDA and CDR2 SQIVND (reference sequence). This chain's CDR3 is CASSIQGAKAFF. The part of the CDR3 DNA that was read is TGTGCCAGTAGCATACAGGGGGCTAAG.

Comment on this clone: The read falls 3 residues short of the CDR3 end, and the missing part is taken from the germline J gene. The chain links TRBV2 to TRBJ1-1, with D possibly TRBD1 on 5 matching bases. Germline-derived CDR1 and CDR2 are SNHLY and FYNNEI. V lost 11 bases and J 4 bases, leaving 23 bases between the germline ends. CDR3 length: 15 amino acids. Partial CDR3 DNA: TGTGCCGCGAAACCATCGGGCAGGGTCGGCACTGAA. This sequence encodes CAAKPSGRVGTE. In full, the CDR3 is CAAKPSGRVGTEAFF. The full variable domain, with the rest looked up from reference TRBV2 and TRBJ1-1, is EPEVTQTPSHQVTQMGQEVILRCVPISNHLYFYWYRQILGQKVEFLVSFYNNEISEKSEIFDDQFSVERPDGSNFTLKIRSTKLEDSAMYFCAAKPSGRVGTEAFFGQGTRLTVV.

With respect to this clone: The read terminates 3 residues before the CDR3 end, so the remaining end is supplied by the germline J gene. This chain uses TRBV20-1 with TRBJ2-1; D gene unclear. Germline CDR1 reads DFQATT; CDR2 reads SNEGSKA (reference sequence). This CDR3 comprises 14 residues. Trimming cost V 6 bases and J 1 base, with 13 bases left between them. Here the CDR3 reads CSAPNQESYNEQFF. Partial CDR3 DNA: TGCAGTGCCCCGAACCAGGAATCCTACAATGAG.

Points on this clone: The DNA ends 3 residues before the CDR3 does, and the rest of the CDR3 is filled in from the germline J gene. The chain has TRBV11-2 and TRBJ1-1, with TRBD1 identical over 8 bases. The CDR3 is 13 amino acids. CDR1 SGHAT and CDR2 FQNNGV come from the germline V gene. The J segment lost 7 bases and the V segment lost 4 bases, leaving 5 bases of the junction unmatched. The sequenced CDR3 bases are TGTGCCAGCAGCTACGGGACAGGCGGTGAA. This translates into CASSYGTGGE. The CDR3, in full, reads CASSYGTGGEAFF.

Concerning this clone: The DNA ends 3 residues before the CDR3 does, and the rest of the CDR3 is filled in from the germline J gene. The chain recombines TRBV20-1 with TRBJ1-4, with D perhaps matching TRBD1 (6 bases). Germline V gene data show CDR1 as DFQATT and CDR2 as SNEGSKA (reference sequence). This CDR3 has 15 amino acids. V was shortened by 6 bases and J by 0 bases, with 14 bases between the two germline ends. CDR3 bases read: TGCAGTGCCAAAAGACAGGAAACAACTAATGAAAAA. This sequence encodes CSAKRQETTNEK. The CDR3 as a whole reads CSAKRQETTNEKLFF.

On this clone itself: The read falls 3 residues short of the CDR3 end, and the missing part is taken from the germline J gene. The V gene is TRBV2, the J gene TRBJ2-2; the match to TRBD1 covers 9 bases. Germline V gene data show CDR1 as SNHLY and CDR2 as FYNNEI. This CDR3 spans 15 amino acids. V dropped 7 bases and J dropped 7; count of bases not matched to a gene: 10. The CDR3 bases that were read are TGTGCCAGCACCTCTCGAACAGGGGGCGGCGGGGAG. This encodes CASTSRTGGGGE. The whole CDR3 is CASTSRTGGGGELFF.

Remarks on this clone: The DNA ends 3 residues before the CDR3 does, and the rest of the CDR3 is filled in from the germline J gene. The chain uses TRBV18 and TRBJ1-1; TRBD1 might be the D (6 bases). In germline, CDR1 is KGHSH, CDR2 LQKENI. The CDR3 has 15 amino acids. The DNA read from the CDR3 is TGTGCCAGCTCATCTAACAGAGGACAGCACTACGAG. This codes for CASSSNRGQHYE. The full CDR3 reads CASSSNRGQHYEAFF. Using reference TRBV18 and TRBJ1-1 for the parts outside the CDR3, the full variable domain is NAGVMQNPRHLVRRRGQEARLRCSPMKGHSHVYWYRQLPEEGLKFMVYLQKENIIDESGMPKERFSAEFPKEGPSILRIQQVVRGDSAAYFCASSSNRGQHYEAFFGQGTRLTVV.

The part of the CDR3 DNA that was read is TGTGCCAGCCGCGCCGGGGGGGGTTTGGATGGC. This codes for CASRAGGGLDG. The whole CDR3 sequence is CASRAGGGLDGYTF. The chain employs TRBV7-9 and TRBJ1-2; maybe TRBD1 (5 bases). Sequencing ends 3 residues short of the CDR3 end; the germline J gene provides the rest. V dropped 8 bases and J dropped 6 bases, with 19 bases sitting between them. The CDR3 loop spans 14 amino acids. The germline V gene encodes CDR1 SEHNR and CDR2 FQNEAQ (reference sequence).

Details on this clone: The CDR3 extends 3 residues past the end of the read, so its final part is completed from the germline J gene. J is TRBJ2-7 and V is TRBV20-1, with 12 bases fitting TRBD2. The CDR3 has 15 amino acids. V dropped 6 bases and J dropped 6; count of bases not matched to a gene: 12. Germline CDR1 DFQATT, CDR2 SNEGSKA (reference sequence). CDR3 loop: CSAERASGGAREQYF. Incomplete CDR3 DNA: TGCAGTGCCGAGAGAGCTAGCGGGGGGGCCCGCGAG.

A remark on this clone: Coverage ceases 3 residues before the CDR3 finishes, and the germline J gene fills in the end. The chain joins TRBV6-1 to TRBJ1-4; TRBD1 matches at 8 bases. Germline CDR1 MNHNS, CDR2 SASEGT. This CDR3 comprises 15 residues. Losses at the gene ends were 2 bases for V and 8 bases for J; bases not matched to a gene: 7. Here the CDR3 reads CASSEHQGAGEKLFF. The sequenced CDR3 bases are TGTGCCAGCAGTGAACACCAGGGGGCGGGGGAAAAA.

A remark on this clone: The CDR3 is cut off 3 residues early in the read; its end comes from the germline J gene. The V call is TRBV20-1, the J call TRBJ1-6; D is unresolved. Germline V lookup: CDR1 DFQATT, CDR2 SNEGSKA (reference sequence). Trimming pared 2 bases from V and 0 bases from J, leaving 8 bases between. This CDR3 has 15 amino acids. The CDR3 sequence: CSARIQDSYNSPLHF. CDR3 DNA, as far as it was read: TGCAGTGCTAGAATCCAGGACTCCTATAATTCACCC.

With respect to this clone: The read ends 3 residues early relative to the CDR3; the germline J gene fills the gap. The chain employs TRBV30 and TRBJ1-1, with D uncertain. Germline assignment: CDR1 GTSNPN and CDR2 SVGIG (reference sequence). V dropped 4 bases and J dropped 0 bases, with 6 bases sitting between them. The CDR3 totals 12 residues. Incomplete CDR3 DNA: TGTGCCTGGACCCCTTTGAACACTGAA. Translation gives CAWTPLNTE. The whole CDR3 protein reads CAWTPLNTEAFF.

To note about this clone: The read is 3 residues too short to cover the CDR3 end, so that end is filled in from the germline J gene. The rearrangement links TRBV7-9 to TRBJ1-1; D is undetermined. The CDR3 runs to 11 residues. V dropped 5 bases and J dropped 6 bases, with 7 bases sitting between them. Germline CDR1 SEHNR, CDR2 FQNEAQ (reference sequence). CDR3 DNA, as far as it was read: TGTGCCAGCAGCGCACAGCCTGAA. It codes for CASSAQPE. The entire CDR3 protein reads CASSAQPEAFF. Using reference TRBV7-9 and TRBJ1-1 for the parts outside the CDR3, the full variable domain is DTGVSQNPRHKITKRGQNVTFRCDPISEHNRLYWYRQTLGQGPEFLTYFQNEAQLEKSRLLSDRFSAERPKGSFSTLEIQRTEQGDSAMYLCASSAQPEAFFGQGTRLTVV.

For this clone: The read finishes 3 residues shy of the CDR3 end, and the germline J gene is used to complete it. The V call is TRBV18, the J call TRBJ2-7; possibly TRBD1 for D (5 bases). V lost 3 bases, J lost 0 bases, and 12 bases lay in between. This CDR3 region has 15 residues. Germline values: CDR1 KGHSH, CDR2 LQKENI. The part of the CDR3 DNA that was read is TGTGCCAGCTCACCGGTCAGGGCCCTCTCCTACGAG. It encodes CASSPVRALSYE. The full CDR3 is CASSPVRALSYEQYF. Supplemented by reference TRBV18 and TRBJ2-7, the full variable domain reads NAGVMQNPRHLVRRRGQEARLRCSPMKGHSHVYWYRQLPEEGLKFMVYLQKENIIDESGMPKERFSAEFPKEGPSILRIQQVVRGDSAAYFCASSPVRALSYEQYFGPGTRLTVT.